The sequence of this T cell receptor (beta chain) was determined in a study of shared T cell receptors in the human thymus. Libraries were prepared by immunoSEQ multiplex PCR; TCRdb keeps only in-frame clonotypes and omits some of them. The sample holds about 660,000 clones; around 87% are singletons and the top ten take roughly 0.0086%. The V gene end was trimmed by 1 base and the J gene end by 2 bases; junction bases not matched to a gene: 7. The CDR3 consists of 17 residues. Germline-derived CDR1 and CDR2 are SNHLY and FYNNEI. The sample also formed part of further work on human thymus T cells. From that paper: Samples came from healthy Finnish infants during open corrective cardiac surgery. Resections from corrective heart surgery supplied the thymus tissue. Repertoires from thymus and blood appeared to show biased V and J gene usage. As related research reported, thymic repertoires overlapped highly among unrelated individuals.

Source material: thymocytes. The receptor was derived from a boy younger than two with a congenital heart defect. V and J are TRBV2 and TRBJ2-1; 8 bases are shared with TRBD1. The CDR3: CASSEGGRRGPYNEQFF. In DNA, the CDR3 is TGTGCCAGCAGTGAAGGGGGGCGCAGGGGGCCCTACAATGAGCAGTTCTTC. The complete variable domain, with remaining parts taken from reference TRBV2 and TRBJ2-1, reads EPEVTQTPSHQVTQMGQEVILRCVPISNHLYFYWYRQILGQKVEFLVSFYNNEISEKSEIFDDQFSVERPDGSNFTLKIRSTKLEDSAMYFCASSEGGRRGPYNEQFFGPGTRLTVL.